This entry describes one TCR beta chain. The record originates from a study of technical replicates of blood from several donors. The table came from immunoSEQ multiplex PCR; TCRdb's copy has only in-frame clones and leaves some out. The data show approximately 81,000 clones, about 94% seen once. The CDR3 has 13 amino acids. CDR1 and CDR2 (germline): GTSNPN, SVGIG (reference sequence). Trimming took off 4 bases at V and 1 base at J, with 10 bases between the two ends. The gene calls are TRBV30 and TRBJ1-1, with no clear D. This clonotype was sampled from a human donor in good health. Sequencing input: T cells isolated from PBMCs. Here the CDR3 DNA reads TGTGCCTGGATCGGTTCGGGGAACACTGAAGCTTTCTTT. It specifies CAWIGSGNTEAFF.